These 20 T cell receptor beta chains were all obtained from the same sample, sequenced in a study of blood T cell repertoires in COVID-19. Measured with immunoSEQ multiplex PCR; TCRdb has only the in-frame clones, and not every one. Of approximately 210,000 clones in the sample, under 90% were seen once. Source material: peripheral blood. These receptors came from an elderly woman with COVID-19, enrolled during active disease.

The V call is TRBV5-1, the J call TRBJ1-2; possibly TRBD1 for D (6 bases). Trimming removed 1 base at V and 4 bases at J, with 8 bases between. This CDR3 spans 13 amino acids. CDR1 is SGHRS and CDR2 is YFSETQ in the germline V gene. This CDR3 is CASSLLDSYGYTF. CDR3 bases: TGCGCCAGCAGCTTGTTGGACAGCTATGGCTACACCTTC.

Only a few counts were recorded for this clone. The V gene is TRBV28, the J gene TRBJ2-7; TRBD2 matches at 7 bases. Per the germline V gene, CDR1 is MDHEN and CDR2 is SYDVKM. V trimming: 6 bases; J trimming: 4 bases; junction bases outside the gene matches: 9. There are 14 residues in the CDR3. CDR3 coding DNA: TGTGCCAGCAGAAATACCCGGGGGGATTACGAGCAGTACTTC. Its translation is CASRNTRGDYEQYF.

The chain couples TRBV27 to TRBJ2-7, with a tentative D call TRBD1 (6 bases). Germline CDR1 MNHEY, CDR2 SMNVEV (reference sequence). CDR3 length: 15 residues. V lost 6 bases and J 1 base, leaving 16 bases between the germline ends. The CDR3 DNA reads as TGTGCCAGCAGCTCGGGGCAGGGGCATTCCTACGAGCAGTACTTC. This encodes CASSSGQGHSYEQYF.

The CDR3 bases are TGTGCCAGCAGTCCCGGGTTCACTGAAGCTTTCTTT. It codes for CASSPGFTEAFF. This chain links TRBV3-1 (or the pseudogene TRBV3-2) with TRBJ1-1; D call uncertain. The V end was cut by 6 bases, the J end by 4 bases, with 9 bases between. The CDR3 loop spans 12 amino acids. The germline gives CDR1 LGHDT, CDR2 YNNKEL (reference sequence).

In its sample, this clone was seen a few times. The chain's CDR3 is CASSPQPGQGAETQYF. The DNA of the CDR3 is TGCGCCAGCAGCCCTCAACCGGGACAGGGGGCAGAGACCCAGTACTTC. The chain employs TRBV5-1 and TRBJ2-5; 12 positions agree with TRBD1. CDR3 length equals 16 residues. Germline V gives CDR1 SGHRS, CDR2 YFSETQ. The ends lost 4 bases at V and 4 bases at J; junction bases unmatched: 8. Complete variable domain (other parts from reference TRBV5-1 and TRBJ2-5): KAGVTQTPRYLIKTRGQQVTLSCSPISGHRSVSWYQQTPGQGLQFLFEYFSETQRNKGNFPGRFSGRQFSNSRSEMNVSTLELGDSALYLCASSPQPGQGAETQYFGPGTRLLVL.

This chain joins TRBV5-1 and TRBJ2-7; 11 bases fit TRBD2. J gave up 5 bases and V 0 bases, and 7 bases lay outside the gene matches. Germline V lookup: CDR1 SGHRS, CDR2 YFSETQ. This CDR3 region has 16 residues. In nucleotides, the CDR3 is TGCGCCAGCAGCTTGGAAGGGACTAGCGGAGAGGACGAGCAGTACTTC. This codes for CASSLEGTSGEDEQYF.

This clone was seen once. The CDR3 DNA follows: TGTGCCAGCAGCTCCCGAGGGAGGACGATCTACGAGCAGTACTTC. Protein sequence: CASSSRGRTIYEQYF. V usage is TRBV5-4 and J usage is TRBJ2-7; weak D call: TRBD2 (6 bases). This CDR3 region has 15 residues. The ends were cut back, 3 bases at V and 3 bases at J, with 16 bases in the middle. Germline CDR1 is SGHNT and CDR2 is YYREEE (reference sequence). Combining the CDR3 with reference TRBV5-4 and TRBJ2-7 gives the whole variable domain ETGVTQSPTHLIKTRGQQVTLRCSSQSGHNTVSWYQQALGQGPQFIFQYYREEENGRGNFPPRFSGLQFPNYSSELNVNALELDDSALYLCASSSRGRTIYEQYFGPGTRLTVT.

This sequence joins TRBV9 and TRBJ1-5, with D maybe TRBD1 (6 bases). The CDR3 is made up of 14 amino acids. CDR1 is SGDLS and CDR2 is YYNGEE in the germline V gene. V was trimmed by 4 bases and J by 2 bases, leaving 10 bases between them. The CDR3 DNA reads as TGTGCCAGCAGCACAGGGTATGGCAATCAGCCCCAGCATTTT. It codes for CASSTGYGNQPQHF. The variable domain in full, with the rest retrieved from reference TRBV9 and TRBJ1-5, is DSGVTQTPKHLITATGQRVTLRCSPRSGDLSVYWYQQSLDQGLQFLIQYYNGEERAKGNILERFSAQQFPDLHSELNLSSLELGDSALYFCASSTGYGNQPQHFGDGTRLSIL.

The chain joins TRBV16 to TRBJ2-7; a possible D gene is TRBD2 (6 bases). Germline V lookup: CDR1 KGHSY, CDR2 FQNENV. Trimming left V 7 bases short and J 4 bases short, with 17 bases between. This CDR3 spans 14 amino acids. CDR3 DNA sequence: TGTGCCAGCACCCGGGACTCGAATCCATACGAGCAGTACTTC. Translating it yields CASTRDSNPYEQYF. Complete variable domain (other parts from reference TRBV16 and TRBJ2-7): GEEVAQTPKHLVRGEGQKAKLYCAPIKGHSYVFWYQQVLKNEFKFLISFQNENVFDETGMPKERFSAKCLPNSPCSLEIQATKLEDSAVYFCASTRDSNPYEQYFGPGTRLTVT.

The V and J genes are TRBV5-1 and TRBJ2-7; D is possibly TRBD1 (5 bases). Per germline, CDR1 SGHRS and CDR2 YFSETQ. This CDR3 is built from 12 residues. Trimming stripped 5 bases from V and 3 bases from J, with 9 bases between. The CDR3 region has the DNA TGCGCCAGCAGACAGGACAACTACGAGCAGTACTTC. Its translation is CASRQDNYEQYF.

The chain employs TRBV19 and TRBJ2-2, with D possibly matching TRBD2 (6 bases). This CDR3 is built from 14 residues. V dropped 3 bases and J dropped 6 bases, with 11 bases sitting between them. In germline, CDR1 is LNHDA, CDR2 SQIVND (reference sequence). CDR3 coding DNA: TGTGCCAGTAGTATGGGACTGGGTTCCGGGGAGCTGTTTTTT. Translated: CASSMGLGSGELFF.

This clone was counted a few times. This chain connects TRBV6-5 to TRBJ2-7; 7 bases fit TRBD2. CDR1 and CDR2 from the germline V gene are MNHEY and SVGAGI. The CDR3 contains 12 residues. V lost 8 bases, J lost 7 bases, and 8 bases stayed unmatched. The CDR3 nucleotides are TGTGCCAGCGTAACCCCGGGGGGAGAGCAGTACTTC. Translated: CASVTPGGEQYF.

Here the CDR3 reads CASSTQPGNTGELFF. In DNA, the CDR3 is TGTGCCAGCAGCACCCAACCGGGGAACACCGGGGAGCTGTTTTTT. This rearrangement joins TRBV9 to TRBJ2-2; D gene ambiguous. V was trimmed by 4 bases and J by 1 base, leaving 11 bases between them. The CDR3 runs to 15 residues. Germline V gene lookup returns CDR1 SGDLS and CDR2 YYNGEE.

The chain combines TRBV7-2 with TRBJ2-7; tentatively, D is TRBD2 (6 bases). CDR3 length: 15 amino acids. V lost 1 base and J lost 3, with 13 bases in between. Germline-derived CDR1 and CDR2 are SGHTA and FQGNSA. CDR3 nucleotides: TGTGCCAGCAGCTTAGTCCAGGCGGGAATCTACGAGCAGTACTTC. Residues: CASSLVQAGIYEQYF.

This chain connects TRBV5-1 to TRBJ1-1; weak D call: TRBD1 (6 bases). The ends were cut back, 3 bases at V and 2 bases at J, with 11 bases in the middle. The germline V gene encodes CDR1 SGHRS and CDR2 YFSETQ. This CDR3 region has 14 residues. In DNA, the CDR3 is TGCGCCAGCAGCTGGATAGGGGGTAACACTGAAGCTTTCTTT. It is translated as CASSWIGGNTEAFF.

The V gene is TRBV5-1, the J gene TRBJ1-1, with D possibly TRBD1 on 6 matching bases. The CDR3 covers 17 residues. Germline V gene lookup returns CDR1 SGHRS and CDR2 YFSETQ. Deletions cut 3 bases from V and 0 bases from J, with 18 bases between. The CDR3 is CASSSTPGTKMNTEAFF. Here the CDR3 DNA reads TGCGCCAGCAGCTCGACCCCCGGGACAAAAATGAACACTGAAGCTTTCTTT.

The chain recombines TRBV9 with TRBJ2-3; 9 bases are shared with TRBD2. V lost 0 bases and J lost 1; bases outside the gene matches: 6. The CDR3 has 17 amino acids. CDR1 is SGDLS, CDR2 YYNGEE, per germline. CDR3 nucleotide sequence: TGTGCCAGCAGCGTAGCTAGCACTAGCGGGCGCACAGATACGCAGTATTTT. Its translation: CASSVASTSGRTDTQYF. The complete variable domain, with remaining parts taken from reference TRBV9 and TRBJ2-3, reads DSGVTQTPKHLITATGQRVTLRCSPRSGDLSVYWYQQSLDQGLQFLIQYYNGEERAKGNILERFSAQQFPDLHSELNLSSLELGDSALYFCASSVASTSGRTDTQYFGPGTRLTVL.

The chain combines TRBV4-1 with TRBJ2-1, with 8 positions matching TRBD2. CDR1 and CDR2 from the germline V gene are MGHRA and YSYEKL. The CDR3 contains 16 residues. Trimming cost V 1 base and J 5 bases; bases outside gene matches: 7. The CDR3 loop reads CASSQGRAGADNEQFF. The DNA for the CDR3 is TGCGCCAGCAGCCAAGGTCGAGCGGGGGCCGACAATGAGCAGTTCTTC.

This clone was seen a few times. CDR3 DNA: TGCGCCAGCAGCCCCACAGGTAATTTCAACAATGAGCAGTTCTTC. The encoded protein is CASSPTGNFNNEQFF. The chain links TRBV5-1 to TRBJ2-1, with D maybe TRBD1 (5 bases). V was cut by 4 bases and J by 5 bases, with 16 bases left in between. Germline lookup yields CDR1 SGHRS and CDR2 YFSETQ. CDR3 length: 15 amino acids.

CDR3 amino acids: CASSLGGTDTYGYTF. The CDR3 DNA reads as TGCGCCAGCAGCTTGGGAGGGACAGACACCTATGGCTACACCTTC. The chain employs TRBV5-1 and TRBJ1-2; TRBD1 matches at 7 bases. V lost 0 bases and J lost 4; bases outside the gene matches: 6. The CDR3 has 15 amino acids. Germline V gene lookup returns CDR1 SGHRS and CDR2 YFSETQ.